Following are 6 T cell receptor beta chains from one sample sequenced in a study of blood T cell repertoires in COVID-19. Assay used: immunoSEQ multiplex PCR; TCRdb lists only in-frame clones, some missing. The table records about 110,000 clones, roughly 75% of them present only once. The specimen was peripheral blood. These receptors all stem from a human donor in a cohort sampled during active or convalescent COVID-19.

The chain employs TRBV5-4 and TRBJ1-1; 7 bases agree with TRBD1. Germline-derived CDR1 and CDR2 are SGHNT and YYREEE (reference sequence). There are 14 residues in the CDR3. Trimming at V came to 0 bases and at J to 11 bases, leaving 10 bases not matched to a gene. The CDR3 nucleotides are TGTGCCAGCAGCTTGGCCCCCAGGGGGAGTAGTGCTTTCTTT. Translating gives CASSLAPRGSSAFF.

V usage is TRBV7-2 and J usage is TRBJ2-1, with 7 nucleotides matching TRBD1. The V gene end was trimmed by 5 bases and the J gene end by 6 bases; junction bases not matched to a gene: 13. The CDR3 covers 16 residues. CDR1 is SGHTA and CDR2 is FQGNSA in the germline V gene. For the CDR3, the DNA is TGTGCCAGCAGCCCCTTGGGGACAGCTTTCGGCAATGAGCAGTTCTTC. This gives the protein CASSPLGTAFGNEQFF.

The J gene is TRBJ2-1, the V gene TRBV15; 8 nucleotides line up with TRBD2. The trim removed 4 bases at V and 9 bases at J, leaving 17 bases unmatched. The CDR3 covers 17 residues. Germline CDR1 reads LNHNV; CDR2 reads YYDKDF (reference sequence). The CDR3 bases are TGTGCCACCAGCACCCGCCGGATTGTTATAGCGGGAAGTGAGCAGTTCTTC. Protein sequence: CATSTRRIVIAGSEQFF.

This clone was observed a few times. The chain joins TRBV10-3 to TRBJ1-2; D is unclear. Trimming took off 11 bases at V and 4 bases at J, with 17 bases between the two ends. CDR1 and CDR2 (germline): ENHRY, SYGVKD. The CDR3 contains 13 residues. DNA of the CDR3: TGTGCCTGCCGGCGGAATTCCGCCTATGGCTACACCTTC. It translates to CACRRNSAYGYTF.

The gene calls are TRBV28 and TRBJ1-2, with D perhaps TRBD1 (5 bases). V shed 9 bases and J shed 3 bases, with 20 bases lying between them. The CDR3 spans 15 residues. CDR1 MDHEN and CDR2 SYDVKM come from the germline V gene. CDR3 in DNA: TGTGCCAGTGGATCGACCAGGGCGCGCTACTATGGCTACACCTTC. Translated, it gives CASGSTRARYYGYTF.

The sample holds one count of this clone. This sequence joins TRBV18 and TRBJ2-1; tentative D call: TRBD2 (6 bases). The CDR3 totals 16 residues. V was shortened by 6 bases and J by 6 bases, with 21 bases between the two germline ends. Germline lookup yields CDR1 KGHSH and CDR2 LQKENI. The CDR3 DNA follows: TGTGCCAGCTCCCGAAAGGGCGGGGACGAGTTCAATGAGCAGTTCTTC. Encoded protein: CASSRKGGDEFNEQFF.